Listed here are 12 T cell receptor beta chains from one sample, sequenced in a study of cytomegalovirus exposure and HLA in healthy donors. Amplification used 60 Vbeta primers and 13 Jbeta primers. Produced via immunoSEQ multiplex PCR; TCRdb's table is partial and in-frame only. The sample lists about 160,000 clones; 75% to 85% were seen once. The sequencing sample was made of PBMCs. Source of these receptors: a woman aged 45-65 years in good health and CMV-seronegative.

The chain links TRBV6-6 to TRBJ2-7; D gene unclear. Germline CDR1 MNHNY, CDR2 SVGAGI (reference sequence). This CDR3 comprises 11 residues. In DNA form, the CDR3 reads TGTGTATCGGCGGAGCGCTACGAGCAGTACTTC. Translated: CVSAERYEQYF.

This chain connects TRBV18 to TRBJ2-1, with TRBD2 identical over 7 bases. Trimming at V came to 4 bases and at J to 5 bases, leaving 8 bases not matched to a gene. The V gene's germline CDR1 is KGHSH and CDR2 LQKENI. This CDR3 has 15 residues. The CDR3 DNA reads TGTGCCAGCTCACAAGGAACGGGAGGTAACAATGAGCAGTTCTTC. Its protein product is CASSQGTGGNNEQFF. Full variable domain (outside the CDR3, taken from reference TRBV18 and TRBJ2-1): NAGVMQNPRHLVRRRGQEARLRCSPMKGHSHVYWYRQLPEEGLKFMVYLQKENIIDESGMPKERFSAEFPKEGPSILRIQQVVRGDSAAYFCASSQGTGGNNEQFFGPGTRLTVL.

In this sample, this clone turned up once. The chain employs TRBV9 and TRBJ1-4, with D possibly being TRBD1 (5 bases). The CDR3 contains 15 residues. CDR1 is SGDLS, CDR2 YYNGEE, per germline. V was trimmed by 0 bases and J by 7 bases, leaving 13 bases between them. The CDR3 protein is CASSVDIGVGEKLFF. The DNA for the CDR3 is TGTGCCAGCAGCGTAGATATAGGGGTCGGTGAAAAACTGTTTTTT.

CDR3 sequence reads: CASSHSPQGKGYTF. As DNA, the CDR3 is TGTGCCAGCAGCCACAGTCCCCAGGGGAAGGGCTACACCTTC. This chain links TRBV7-2 with TRBJ1-2; possible D gene TRBD1, 6 bases. CDR1 is SGHTA and CDR2 is FQGNSA in the germline V gene. V was cut by 5 bases and J by 8 bases, with 18 bases left in between. The CDR3 extends over 14 amino acids.

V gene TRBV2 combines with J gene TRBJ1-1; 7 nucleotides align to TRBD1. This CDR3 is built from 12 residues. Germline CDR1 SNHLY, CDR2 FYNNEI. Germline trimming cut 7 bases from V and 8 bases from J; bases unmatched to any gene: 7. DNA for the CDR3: TGTGCCAGCAATTTGGGACAGAGGGAAGCTTTCTTT. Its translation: CASNLGQREAFF.

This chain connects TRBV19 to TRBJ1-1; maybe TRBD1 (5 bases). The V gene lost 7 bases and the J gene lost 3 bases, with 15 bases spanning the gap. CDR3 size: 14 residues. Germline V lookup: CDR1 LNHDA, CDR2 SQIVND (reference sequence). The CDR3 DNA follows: TGTGCCAGTATTCCCCGGGGGGAGTACACTGAAGCTTTCTTT. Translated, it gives CASIPRGEYTEAFF. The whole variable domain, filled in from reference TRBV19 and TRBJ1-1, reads DGGITQSPKYLFRKEGQNVTLSCEQNLNHDAMYWYRQDPGQGLRLIYYSQIVNDFQKGDIAEGYSVSREKKESFPLTVTSAQKNPTAFYLCASIPRGEYTEAFFGQGTRLTVV.

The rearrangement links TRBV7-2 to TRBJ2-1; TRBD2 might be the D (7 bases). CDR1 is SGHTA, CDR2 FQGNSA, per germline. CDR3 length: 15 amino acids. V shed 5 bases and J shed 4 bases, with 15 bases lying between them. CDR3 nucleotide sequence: TGTGCCAGCAGCCGTACCGGGGGGCAGTACAATGAGCAGTTCTTC. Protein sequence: CASSRTGGQYNEQFF. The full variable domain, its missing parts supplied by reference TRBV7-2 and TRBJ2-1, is GAGVSQSPSNKVTEKGKDVELRCDPISGHTALYWYRQSLGQGLEFLIYFQGNSAPDKSGLPSDRFSAERTGGSVSTLTIQRTQQEDSAVYLCASSRTGGQYNEQFFGPGTRLTVL.

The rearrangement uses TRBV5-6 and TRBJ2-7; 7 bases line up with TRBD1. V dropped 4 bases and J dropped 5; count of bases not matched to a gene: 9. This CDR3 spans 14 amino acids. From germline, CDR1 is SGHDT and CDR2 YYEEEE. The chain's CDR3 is CASSHTGVSNEQYF. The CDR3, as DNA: TGTGCCAGCAGCCACACAGGGGTAAGCAACGAGCAGTACTTC.

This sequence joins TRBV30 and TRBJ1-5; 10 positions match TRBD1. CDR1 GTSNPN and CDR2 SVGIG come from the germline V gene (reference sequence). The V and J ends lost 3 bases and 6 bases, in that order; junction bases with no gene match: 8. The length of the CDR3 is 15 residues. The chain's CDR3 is CAWRSGTGETQPQHF. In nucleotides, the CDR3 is TGTGCCTGGAGGTCCGGGACAGGGGAAACTCAGCCCCAGCATTTT.

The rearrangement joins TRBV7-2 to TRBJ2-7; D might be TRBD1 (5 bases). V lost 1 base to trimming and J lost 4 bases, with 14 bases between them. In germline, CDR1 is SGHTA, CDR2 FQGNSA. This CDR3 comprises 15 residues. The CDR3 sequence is CASSLEGDRYYEQYF. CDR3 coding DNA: TGTGCCAGCAGCTTAGAAGGTGACAGATATTACGAGCAGTACTTC.

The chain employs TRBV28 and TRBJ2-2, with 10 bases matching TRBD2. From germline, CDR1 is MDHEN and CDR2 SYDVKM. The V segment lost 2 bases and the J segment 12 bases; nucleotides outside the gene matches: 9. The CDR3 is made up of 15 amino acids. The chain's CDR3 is CASSLGGSGGPKLFF. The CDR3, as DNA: TGTGCCAGCAGTTTAGGGGGTAGCGGGGGGCCGAAGCTGTTTTTT.

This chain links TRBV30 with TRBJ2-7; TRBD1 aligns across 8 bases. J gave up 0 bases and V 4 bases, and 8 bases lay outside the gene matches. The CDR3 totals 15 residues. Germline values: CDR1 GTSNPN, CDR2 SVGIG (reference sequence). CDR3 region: CAWTLDRGSSYEQYF. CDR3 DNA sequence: TGTGCCTGGACCCTTGACAGGGGAAGCTCCTACGAGCAGTACTTC.